The clone carrying this T cell receptor (beta chain) was seen only a few times. This entry belongs to a study of blood T cell repertoires in COVID-19. Across the study: Sites in the United States, Italy and Spain provided acute and convalescent COVID-19 samples. Nucleic acid was either cDNA or gDNA, and it came from T cells, B-cell-depleted T cells, or PBMCs.

Losses at the gene ends were 5 bases for V and 10 bases for J; bases not matched to a gene: 8. The length of the CDR3 is 13 residues. Germline V gene sequence: CDR1 ENHRY, CDR2 SYGVKD. Study processing details: Scientists estimated how many nucleated cells there were by amplifying reference gene primers. The assay was immunoSEQ multiplex PCR, and TCRdb's table has in-frame clones only and misses some. The V and J calls and clone size were taken over from that table, and D and trimming were inferred from the DNA. Here the sample spans 90,000 or so clones, 72% being singletons. The rearrangement uses TRBV10-3 and TRBJ1-1; the match to TRBD1 covers 9 bases. The TCR sequence derives from a woman older than 75 with acute or convalescent COVID-19. The sample was peripheral blood. CDR3 protein: CAISLQGAGVAFF. CDR3 DNA sequence: TGTGCCATCAGTCTACAGGGGGCGGGGGTAGCTTTCTTT.